The source of this TCR beta chain is a study of CD8+CD57+ T cells in acquired aplastic anemia. Study in general: Roughly 3.1 ug was the average amount of DNA from sorted CD4+ and CD8+ cells.

The CDR3 sequence is 14 residues long. The germline CDR1 and CDR2 sequences are ENHRY and SYGVKD. Genomic DNA, serving as template, underwent TCR beta VDJ and CDR3 profiling. One entry per CDR3 protein, called by TCRdb with MiXCR from the reads. The table shows tens of thousands of distinct CDR3 sequences, with about 54% occurring only once. This clonotype was counted at least ten times. This could be a read error, since a much larger clone is one nucleotide away. V is TRBV10-3 and J is TRBJ1-2; D is unclear. The sequenced material came from sorted CD4+, CD8+, or CD8+CD57+ T cells (not recorded which) from PBMCs. The receptor was derived from a human donor in good health, serving as a control. In DNA, the CDR3 is TGTGCCATCAGCCCAGGCCTAGCTAACTATGGCTACGCCTTC. It codes for CAISPGLANYGYAF.